A single sample is the source of the 20 T cell receptor beta chains below, sequenced in a study of CD4 and CD8 cells across lung adenocarcinoma regions. Each CDR3 protein gets one entry after TCRdb re-called the PCR reads with MiXCR. The table has around 11,000 distinct CDR3 sequences, roughly 50% seen once. Sequencing was carried out using CD4+ T cells from the center of a lung tumor. All receptors come from a male donor with lung adenocarcinoma. The CD4 and CD8 labels of this study may be unreliable.

This chain joins TRBV6-1 and TRBJ2-5; 7 bases fit TRBD2. The V gene's germline CDR1 is MNHNS and CDR2 SASEGT. V shed 6 bases, J shed 7 bases, and the junction held 11 bases outside the gene matches. The CDR3 runs to 14 residues. The DNA for the CDR3 is TGTGCCAGCAGCCGGGGACCACCGGGAGGGACCCAGTACTTC. Residues: CASSRGPPGGTQYF.

The J gene is TRBJ2-1, the V gene TRBV6-1; the D gene is possibly TRBD2 (5 bases). Germline lookup yields CDR1 MNHNS and CDR2 SASEGT. This CDR3 comprises 17 residues. Trimming took 6 bases from V and 13 from J, leaving 31 bases between them. CDR3 sequence (DNA): TGTGCCAGCAGGGCCTACTCCGGACTCGAGGCCAAAAACATTCAGTTCTTC. Amino acids: CASRAYSGLEAKNIQFF.

This clonotype is medium-sized (0.01 to 0.1%) by share. This rearrangement joins TRBV4-1 to TRBJ2-7, with 9 bases aligning to TRBD2. The CDR3 extends over 18 amino acids. Germline V gives CDR1 MGHRA, CDR2 YSYEKL. V lost 1 base to trimming and J lost 3 bases; unmatched junction nucleotides: 13. This CDR3 reads CASSQGAEGGGAVYEQYF. DNA for the CDR3: TGCGCCAGCAGCCAAGGGGCCGAAGGCGGGGGGGCCGTCTACGAGCAGTACTTC.

In its sample, this clonotype was seen many times. CDR3 protein: CASSYAAAGGRETQYF. Here the CDR3 DNA reads TGTGCCAGCAGTTACGCCGCGGCCGGGGGTAGGGAGACCCAGTACTTC. The J gene is TRBJ2-5, the V gene TRBV6-5; a possible D gene is TRBD2 (6 bases). This CDR3 spans 16 amino acids. V was trimmed by 2 bases and J by 5 bases, leaving 18 bases between them. From germline, CDR1 is MNHEY and CDR2 SVGAGI.

This clonotype was counted ten times or more. The chain joins TRBV6-2 or TRBV6-3 to TRBJ2-5; D remains unclear. The J call is doubtful: the DNA matches TRBJ2-7 better. Looked up from germline, CDR1 is MNHEY and CDR2 is SVGEGT. The CDR3 spans 12 residues. CDR3 sequence (DNA): TGTGCCAGCAGCCTACTGAGACACGAGCAGTACTTC. As protein: CASSLLRHEQYF.

This clonotype occurred a few times. The CDR3 region has the DNA TGCGCCACCGAACTAGAAGGTACAGATACGCAGTATTTT. As protein: CATELEGTDTQYF. The chain recombines TRBV10-1 with TRBJ2-3; a weak D match, TRBD2 (5 bases). Trimming took off 10 bases at V and 3 bases at J, with 14 bases between the two ends. The CDR3 has 13 amino acids. Germline V gives CDR1 WNHNN, CDR2 SYGVQD (reference sequence).

This rearrangement joins TRBV6-5 to TRBJ1-6, with 7 positions matching TRBD1. The CDR3 contains 14 residues. CDR1 MNHEY and CDR2 SVGAGI come from the germline V gene. V lost 7 bases and J lost 7; bases outside the gene matches: 7. The CDR3 here is CASILTGNNSPLHF. The CDR3 DNA sequence: TGTGCCAGCATTTTGACAGGGAACAATTCACCCCTCCACTTT.

The genes are TRBV7-2 and TRBJ1-6; D gene ambiguous. The length of the CDR3 is 15 residues. Germline V lookup: CDR1 SGHTA, CDR2 FQGNSA. Trimming shortened V by 1 base and J by 7 bases, and 11 bases separated the two germline ends. CDR3 loop: CASSLGRNENSPLHF. Here the CDR3 DNA reads TGTGCCAGCAGCTTAGGACGGAACGAGAATTCACCCCTCCACTTT.

This sequence joins TRBV6-5 and TRBJ2-7; 9 nucleotides line up with TRBD2. Trimming cost V 4 bases and J 4 bases; bases outside gene matches: 11. The length of the CDR3 is 16 residues. CDR1 MNHEY and CDR2 SVGAGI come from the germline V gene. In nucleotides, the CDR3 is TGTGCCAGCAGTTTTGTAAATAGCGGGGGCCGGTACGAGCAGTACTTC. Its translation: CASSFVNSGGRYEQYF.

This clonotype has a handful of counts. The chain is built from TRBV7-2 and TRBJ2-7; D possibly matches TRBD1 or TRBD2 (7 bases each). Trimming pared 1 base from V and 3 bases from J, leaving 16 bases between. The CDR3 is 16 amino acids. Germline-derived CDR1 and CDR2 are SGHTA and FQGNSA. The CDR3 loop reads CASSLGAPGGGYEQYF. CDR3 nucleotide sequence: TGTGCCAGCAGCTTAGGGGCCCCAGGGGGGGGCTACGAGCAGTACTTC.

This chain joins TRBV6-1 and TRBJ2-1, with 7 bases identical to TRBD2. The CDR3 contains 15 residues. Losses at the gene ends were 5 bases for V and 10 bases for J; bases not matched to a gene: 14. In germline, CDR1 is MNHNS, CDR2 SASEGT. This chain's CDR3 is CASSNQRGRVGEQFF. The CDR3 nucleotides are TGTGCCAGCAGTAATCAGCGGGGTAGAGTTGGGGAGCAGTTCTTC.

This chain uses TRBV20-1 with TRBJ2-5; no definite D call. V lost 7 bases, J lost 1 base, and 7 bases lay in between. Germline values: CDR1 DFQATT, CDR2 SNEGSKA (reference sequence). The CDR3 consists of 11 residues. CDR3 coding DNA: TGCAGTGGGCAGATCCAAGAGACCCAGTACTTC. Amino acid sequence: CSGQIQETQYF.

This chain connects TRBV6-5 to TRBJ2-5; possible D gene TRBD1, 5 bases. Between the trimmed V and J ends, which lost 2 bases and 4 bases, there was a span of 8 bases. CDR3 length equals 13 residues. Germline loops: CDR1 MNHEY, CDR2 SVGAGI. CDR3 residues: CASSYGALETQYF. As DNA, the CDR3 is TGTGCCAGCAGTTACGGGGCGTTAGAGACCCAGTACTTC.

The chain joins TRBV6-5 to TRBJ2-1; D may be TRBD1 (6 bases). The V gene's germline CDR1 is MNHEY and CDR2 SVGAGI. Trimming took 4 bases from V and 10 from J, leaving 23 bases between them. CDR3 length: 16 residues. Here the CDR3 DNA reads TGTGCCAGCAGTTTGCCCGCCGGTACAGGGTGGTACGAGCAGTTCTTC. It yields the protein CASSLPAGTGWYEQFF.

This clonotype has only a few counts. This chain joins TRBV7-2 and TRBJ1-1, with TRBD1 identical over 7 bases. Germline V lookup: CDR1 SGHTA, CDR2 FQGNSA. CDR3 length: 15 amino acids. Trimming at V came to 3 bases and at J to 7 bases, leaving 11 bases not matched to a gene. The CDR3 nucleotides are TGTGCCAGCAGCTTGAGGGGAGGGGGCGAAGGTGAAGCTTTCTTT. Protein: CASSLRGGGEGEAFF.

This clonotype was recorded a few times. V gene TRBV6-1 combines with J gene TRBJ2-3; D is perhaps TRBD1 or TRBD2 (6 bases each). The DNA end lines up better with TRBJ2-7; the J call may be wrong. This CDR3 region has 15 residues. Germline CDR1 is MNHNS and CDR2 is SASEGT. CDR3 nucleotide sequence: TGTGCCAGCAGTGAAGGGGGGGACACCACCTACGAGCAGTACTTC. Protein product: CASSEGGDTTYEQYF.

The chain uses TRBV6-5 and TRBJ2-5; 10 nucleotides agree with TRBD1. Germline V gene data show CDR1 as MNHEY and CDR2 as SVGAGI. The CDR3 totals 20 residues. J was trimmed by 1 base and V by 1 base; bases with no gene match: 15. The CDR3 loop is CASSYLFADRGLKGQETQYF. The CDR3, as DNA: TGTGCCAGCAGTTACTTATTTGCGGACAGGGGGTTAAAAGGCCAAGAGACCCAGTACTTC.

The V gene is TRBV11-2, the J gene TRBJ2-1; 11 nucleotides line up with TRBD2. The germline V gene encodes CDR1 SGHAT and CDR2 FQNNGV. V gave up 2 bases and J gave up 4 bases; unmatched junction bases: 10. CDR3 length equals 18 residues. Here the CDR3 DNA reads TGTGCCAGCAGCTTATCGGGACTTAGCGGGAGGGCATACAATGAGCAGTTCTTC. It specifies CASSLSGLSGRAYNEQFF.

This clonotype rates as medium-sized. The rearrangement uses TRBV6-4 and TRBJ2-1; D unresolved. The CDR3 runs to 14 residues. Per germline, CDR1 MRHNA and CDR2 SNTAGT. Trimming removed 3 bases at V and 9 bases at J, with 15 bases between. CDR3 amino acids: CASSEDSEAREQFF. Here the CDR3 DNA reads TGTGCCAGCAGTGAGGATTCCGAGGCGCGTGAGCAGTTCTTC.

The rearrangement joins TRBV25-1 to TRBJ1-2; weak D call: TRBD1 (6 bases). This CDR3 is 13 amino acids long. Germline V gene lookup returns CDR1 MGHDK and CDR2 SYGVNS. V lost 6 bases and J lost 2, with 10 bases in between. In nucleotides, the CDR3 is TGTGCCAGCAGCTCCGGGACAAACTATGGCTACACCTTC. Protein product: CASSSGTNYGYTF.